Below are 6 T cell receptor beta chains sequenced from a single sample in a study of CD8 T cells in ankylosing spondylitis. MiXCR was run by TCRdb on the 5' RACE reads, yielding one entry per CDR3 protein. Here the sample spans 200,000 to 250,000 distinct CDR3 sequences, roughly 10% being singletons. Sequenced: blood, either unsorted or a sorted T cell fraction (not recorded which). All receptors come from a male donor with ankylosing spondylitis or in good health (not recorded which).

This clonotype was found a few times. The chain uses TRBV27 and TRBJ2-7, with 9 bases fitting TRBD2. V shed 5 bases and J 5 bases; nucleotides not matched to a gene: 10. Germline V gene data show CDR1 as MNHEY and CDR2 as SMNVEV (reference sequence). The CDR3 is 15 residues long. DNA for the CDR3: TGTGCCAGCAGTGAATTGCGGGGGGGCCTCGACGAGCAGTACTTC. It yields the protein CASSELRGGLDEQYF.

As DNA, the CDR3 is TGTGCCAGCAGCCAAGACGCCGGCCTCTACGAGCAGTACTTC. It translates to CASSQDAGLYEQYF. The genes are TRBV4-2 and TRBJ2-7; D not certain. The V end lost 0 bases, the J end lost 3 bases, and 9 bases lay between the germline ends. Germline CDR1 is LGHNA and CDR2 is YNFKEQ. The CDR3 has 14 residues.

This clonotype has only a few counts. The chain carries TRBV27 and TRBJ1-1; D may be TRBD1 (6 bases). The CDR3 loop spans 15 amino acids. Germline V gene data show CDR1 as MNHEY and CDR2 as SMNVEV (reference sequence). Trimming pared 2 bases from V and 2 bases from J, leaving 12 bases between. CDR3 coding DNA: TGTGCCAGCAGTTTAGAACGACAGGCTAACACTGAAGCTTTCTTT. It specifies CASSLERQANTEAFF.

This clonotype came up many times. The chain joins TRBV7-9 to TRBJ1-1, with 8 bases lining up with TRBD1. The CDR3 has 15 amino acids. Trimming at V came to 3 bases and at J to 6 bases, leaving 9 bases not matched to a gene. The V gene's germline CDR1 is SEHNR and CDR2 FQNEAQ (reference sequence). CDR3 sequence reads: CASSLEDRGMAEAFF. CDR3 nucleotides: TGTGCCAGCAGCTTGGAAGACAGGGGTATGGCTGAAGCTTTCTTT.

This clonotype was picked up many times. The V call is TRBV20-1, the J call TRBJ2-7; tentatively, D is TRBD1 (6 bases). CDR1 DFQATT and CDR2 SNEGSKA come from the germline V gene (reference sequence). The V and J ends lost 0 bases and 0 bases respectively, with 12 bases between them. The CDR3 totals 15 residues. CDR3 residues: CSARDDRRSSYEQYF. In nucleotides, the CDR3 is TGCAGTGCTAGAGATGACAGGAGGAGCTCCTACGAGCAGTACTTC.

Many counts were recorded for this clonotype. The chain carries TRBV11-1 and TRBJ2-2, with TRBD2 identical over 7 bases. Trimming took 6 bases from V and 0 from J; bases not matched to a gene: 19. CDR1 is SGHAT, CDR2 FQDESV, per germline (reference sequence). The CDR3 is made up of 20 amino acids. The CDR3 here is CASRDPGLSPGVANTGELFF. In DNA, the CDR3 is TGTGCCAGCAGGGACCCGGGACTATCACCGGGAGTAGCGAACACCGGGGAGCTGTTTTTT. Full variable domain (rest looked up from reference TRBV11-1 and TRBJ2-2): EAEVAQSPRYKITEKSQAVAFWCDPISGHATLYWYRQILGQGPELLVQFQDESVVDDSQLPKDRFSAERLKGVDSTLKIQPAELGDSAMYLCASRDPGLSPGVANTGELFFGEGSRLTVL.